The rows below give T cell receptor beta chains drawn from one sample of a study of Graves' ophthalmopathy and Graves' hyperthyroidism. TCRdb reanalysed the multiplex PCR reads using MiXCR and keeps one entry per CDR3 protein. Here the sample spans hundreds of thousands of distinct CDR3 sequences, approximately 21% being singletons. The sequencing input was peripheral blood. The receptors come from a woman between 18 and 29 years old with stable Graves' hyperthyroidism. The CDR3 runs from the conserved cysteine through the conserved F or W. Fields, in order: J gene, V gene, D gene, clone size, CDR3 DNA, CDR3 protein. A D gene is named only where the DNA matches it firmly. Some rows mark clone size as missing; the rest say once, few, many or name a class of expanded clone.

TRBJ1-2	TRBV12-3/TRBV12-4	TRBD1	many	TGTGCCAGCAGTTTAGGGGGGACAGGGGGTGGCTACACCTTC	CASSLGGTGGGYTF
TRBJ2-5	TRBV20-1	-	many	TGCAGTGCTTGCGGGGTGGAAGAGACCCAGTACTTC	CSACGVEETQYF
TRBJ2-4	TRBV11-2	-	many	TGTGCCAGCAGCTTAAGGGGGATGACCAAAAACATTCAGTACTTC	CASSLRGMTKNIQYF
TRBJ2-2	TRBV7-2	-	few	TGTGCCAGCAGCTTACAGCAGCGGAACACCGGGGAGCTGTTTTTT	CASSLQQRNTGELFF
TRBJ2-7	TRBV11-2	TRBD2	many	TGTGCCAGCAGCTTAGATTCCCAAGGACTAGCGGGAGGCAGCGACGAGCAGTACTTC	CASSLDSQGLAGGSDEQYF
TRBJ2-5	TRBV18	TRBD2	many	TGTGCCAGCTCACCATCTAGCGGGAGTCGAGAGACCCAGTACTTC	CASSPSSGSRETQYF
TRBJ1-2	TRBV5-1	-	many	TGCGCCAGCAGTGGAGGGTCTACTAACTATGGCTACACCTTC	CASSGGSTNYGYTF
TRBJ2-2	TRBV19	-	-	TGTGCCAGTCAAAGGAAAACCACCGGGGAGCTGTTTTTT	CASQRKTTGELFF
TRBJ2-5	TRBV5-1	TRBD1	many	TGCGCCAGCAGCTTGAGGGGCGACAGGGTTGAGACCCAGTACTTC	CASSLRGDRVETQYF
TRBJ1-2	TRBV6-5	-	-	TGTGCCAGCAGTTACTTATTCAAAGCTCGGGCGAACTATGGCTACACCTTC	CASSYLFKARANYGYTF
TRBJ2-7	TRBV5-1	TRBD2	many	TGCGCCAGCAGCTTGTACGGGACTAGCGGCTCCTACGAGCAGTACTTC	CASSLYGTSGSYEQYF
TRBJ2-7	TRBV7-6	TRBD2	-	TGTGCCAGCAGCTCGACTAGCGGGGATTTCGAGCAGTACTTC	CASSSTSGDFEQYF
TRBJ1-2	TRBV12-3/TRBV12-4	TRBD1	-	TGTGCCAGCAGTTTATTCGGGACAGGAGCCAACTATGGCTACACCTTC	CASSLFGTGANYGYTF
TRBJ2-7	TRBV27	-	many	TGTGCCAGCATGAGGCGGGACAACCCCTACGAGCAGTACTTC	CASMRRDNPYEQYF
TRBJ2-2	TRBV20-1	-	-	TGCAGTGCTAGACGGTTAGATGGGGGGACCGGGGAGCTGTTTTTT	CSARRLDGGTGELFF
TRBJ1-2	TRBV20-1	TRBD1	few	TGCAGGGGGGACAGGGGGCGGGGTAAAGGCTACACCTTC	CRGDRGRGKGYTF
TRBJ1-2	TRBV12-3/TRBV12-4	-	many	TGTGCCAGCAGTCCCTCGTCACGGCCATACTATGGCTACACCTTC	CASSPSSRPYYGYTF
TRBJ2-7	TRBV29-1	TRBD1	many	TGCAGCGTTGAAGAGGTTCGGGGGACAGGGGAGTACGAGCAGTACTTC	CSVEEVRGTGEYEQYF
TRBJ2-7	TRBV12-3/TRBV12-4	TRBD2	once	TGTGCCAGCAGGGCCGGACTAGCTAACGAGCAGTACTTC	CASRAGLANEQYF
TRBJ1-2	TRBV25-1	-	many	TGTGCCAGCAGTGAATCCGGCCGCGATGGCTACACCTTC	CASSESGRDGYTF
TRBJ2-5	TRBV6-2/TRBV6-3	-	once	TGTGCCAGCAGTGAACGGGTGGCCCAGTACTTC	CASSERVAQYF
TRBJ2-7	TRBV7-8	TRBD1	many	TGTGCCAGCATCACTTCCGGGACAGGTTACTACGAGCAGTACTTC	CASITSGTGYYEQYF
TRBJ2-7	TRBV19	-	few	TGTGCCAGTAGTATAGCCGCCGGGAGAGGGTTCTACGAGCAGTACTTC	CASSIAAGRGFYEQYF
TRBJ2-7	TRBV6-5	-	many	TGTGCCAGCAGTCGCCGGGACAACTACGAGCAGTACTTC	CASSRRDNYEQYF
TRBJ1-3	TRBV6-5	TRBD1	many	TGTGCCAGCAGTTACACCTTACAGGGGTATGGAAACACCATATATTTT	CASSYTLQGYGNTIYF
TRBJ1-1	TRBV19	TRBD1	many	TGTGCCAGTAGTATTTTAACAGGGGCCGCCACTGAAGCTTTCTTT	CASSILTGAATEAFF
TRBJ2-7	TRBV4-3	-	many	TGCGCCAGCAGCCAAGATGCCCACAGGGGAGGATACGAGCAGTACTTC	CASSQDAHRGGYEQYF
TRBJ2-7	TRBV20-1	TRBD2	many	TGCAGTGCTAGACCGGAGGGAGGACTAGGGATCTACGAGCAGTACTTC	CSARPEGGLGIYEQYF
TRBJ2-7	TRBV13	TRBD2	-	TGTGCCAGCAGCCCCGATAGCGGGAGTAGCGAGCAGTACTTC	CASSPDSGSSEQYF
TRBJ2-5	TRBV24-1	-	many	TGTGCCACCAGTGATTTGAGCAGGGAACAAGAGACCCAGTACTTC	CATSDLSREQETQYF
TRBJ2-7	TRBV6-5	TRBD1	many	TGTGCCAGCATCCAAGGGACAGGGGTACGCGAGCAGTACTTC	CASIQGTGVREQYF
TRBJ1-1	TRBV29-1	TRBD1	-	TGCAGCGCCTCAAATACCGGGACAGGGAACACTGAAGCTTTCTTT	CSASNTGTGNTEAFF
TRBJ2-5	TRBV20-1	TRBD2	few	TGCAGTGCTTTGACTAGCGGAGAGACCCAGTACTTC	CSALTSGETQYF
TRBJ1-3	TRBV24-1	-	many	TGTGCCACCAGTGATCCCCAAGGGAAAAGAAACACCATGTATTTT	CATSDPQGKRNTMYF
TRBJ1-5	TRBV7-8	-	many	TGTGCCAGCAGCCCCGACAGGATTAATCAGCCCCAGCATTTT	CASSPDRINQPQHF
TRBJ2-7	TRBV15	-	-	TGTGCCACCAGGAAGGAGGGCTCCTACGAGCAGTACTTC	CATRKEGSYEQYF
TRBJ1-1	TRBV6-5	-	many	TGTGCCAGCAGTTACAGGGATGAAGCTTTCTTT	CASSYRDEAFF
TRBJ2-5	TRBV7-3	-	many	TGTGCCAGCAGCTTAACCAGGGCAGAGACCCAGTACTTC	CASSLTRAETQYF
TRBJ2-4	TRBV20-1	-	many	TGCAGTGCTAGAGAGGTAGCCAAAAACATTCAGTACTTC	CSAREVAKNIQYF
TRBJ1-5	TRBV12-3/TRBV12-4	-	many	TGTGCCAGCAGTTCTTGGGGTCAGGGGTCCAATCAGCCCCAGCATTTT	CASSSWGQGSNQPQHF
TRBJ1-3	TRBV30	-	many	TGTGCCTGGAAGGCAGCGGTCTCCATATATTTT	CAWKAAVSIYF
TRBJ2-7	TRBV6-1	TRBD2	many	TGTGCCAGCAGCCCCGCCCGGGGGGTATCCTACGAGCAGTACTTC	CASSPARGVSYEQYF
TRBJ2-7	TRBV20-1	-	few	TGCAGTGCTAGAGGTATGGCAGGGGCCTCCTTATACTCCTACGAGCAGTACTTC	CSARGMAGASLYSYEQYF
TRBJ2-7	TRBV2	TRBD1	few	TGTGCCAGCAGGCTGACAGGGACCCCCTACGAGCAGTACTTC	CASRLTGTPYEQYF